This T cell receptor beta chain was sequenced during a study of shared clonotypes between healthy human individuals. CD45RO-negative, CCR7-selected cells formed the naive CD8 fraction, which excluded terminally differentiated effector memory CD45RA+ cells. Each subset's genomic DNA was shared equally among a number of immunoSEQ plates. TCRdb's table, derived via immunoSEQ multiplex PCR, lists solely in-frame clones and lacks some. The sample has some 2.1 million clones, 85% to 95% seen once. General observations from the study: Naive CD4 clonotypes were shared across a handful of donors at about 5.3%. Across subsets, estimated richness was generally greater for naive than for memory populations.

Only one count was recorded for this clone. Its specificity is not known. Germline loops: CDR1 SEHNR, CDR2 FQNEAQ (reference sequence). The CDR3 loop spans 13 amino acids. The V and J ends lost 8 bases and 5 bases, in that order; junction bases with no gene match: 9. The source of this sequence is a man aged 18-30 years in good health. Some clones in this sample may be carry-over from other donors' samples. The material sequenced was naive CD8+ T cells from PBMCs. The chain links TRBV7-9 to TRBJ2-7; 7 bases align to TRBD1. DNA for the CDR3: TGTGCCAGCGCGACAGGGAATGTACACGAGCAGTACTTC. The encoded protein is CASATGNVHEQYF.